A selection of T cell receptor beta chains follows, all from one sample in a study of blood T cell repertoires in COVID-19. Sequencing used immunoSEQ multiplex PCR; TCRdb keeps in-frame clones, though not all of them. Among about 220,000 clones listed, 84% were seen once. The sample was peripheral blood. The receptors derive from a man under 40 with active or convalescent COVID-19. Each CDR3 is given with its conserved first and last residue. D genes are given only for firm matches. Clone sizes are given selectively: once, few, many, or a class where the clone is expanded.

size | D | J | V | CDR3 | DNA
. | TRBD1 | TRBJ1-4 | TRBV18 | CASSPSDRDNEKLFF | TGTGCCAGCTCACCTTCGGACAGGGATAATGAAAAACTGTTTTTT
. | . | TRBJ2-1 | TRBV28 | CASSPRGAQTYEQFF | TGTGCCAGCAGTCCCCGGGGGGCGCAAACATACGAGCAGTTCTTC
. | TRBD2 | TRBJ2-5 | TRBV5-4 | CASSGTRQETQYF | TGTGCCAGCAGCGGGACTAGACAAGAGACCCAGTACTTC
. | . | TRBJ2-5 | TRBV5-1 | CASIKETQYF | TGCGCCAGCATAAAAGAGACCCAGTACTTC
. | TRBD2 | TRBJ2-2 | TRBV5-1 | CASSLVSGPTGELFF | TGCGCCAGCAGCTTGGTTAGCGGGCCGACCGGGGAGCTGTTTTTT
. | . | TRBJ1-1 | TRBV4-1 | CASSQRRDTEAFF | TGCGCCAGCAGCCAACGGAGAGACACTGAAGCTTTCTTT
. | . | TRBJ2-5 | TRBV28 | CASSSVSDSTETQYF | TGTGCCAGCAGCTCTGTATCGGACAGCACGGAGACCCAGTACTTC
once | TRBD1 | TRBJ2-7 | TRBV7-8 | CASSPRDRGSYEQYF | TGTGCCAGCAGCCCCCGGGACAGGGGTTCCTACGAGCAGTACTTC
. | . | TRBJ1-2 | TRBV6-5 | CASSRGQLDGYTF | TGTGCCAGCAGCCGCGGACAGTTGGATGGCTACACCTTC
. | . | TRBJ2-3 | TRBV6-5 | CASSYSGSTQYF | TGTGCCAGCAGTTACTCGGGGAGTACGCAGTATTTT
. | TRBD2 | TRBJ2-3 | TRBV4-1 | CASSQDSGGGYWTDTQYF | TGCGCCAGCAGCCAAGATAGCGGGGGGGGATATTGGACAGATACGCAGTATTTT
few | . | TRBJ1-4 | TRBV28 | CASSFGGRQGEKLFF | TGTGCCAGCAGTTTTGGAGGGCGGCAGGGCGAAAAACTGTTTTTT
. | . | TRBJ1-5 | TRBV7-9 | CASSLGDSNQPQHF | TGTGCCAGCAGCTTGGGAGATAGTAATCAGCCCCAGCATTTT
. | TRBD2 | TRBJ2-6 | TRBV4-3 | CASSQTGLAGDGGANVLTF | TGCGCCAGCAGCCAGACTGGACTAGCGGGGGATGGTGGGGCCAACGTCCTGACTTTC
once | . | TRBJ1-6 | TRBV18 | CASSPQGSSYNSPLHF | TGTGCCAGCTCACCTCAGGGTAGCTCCTATAATTCACCCCTCCACTTT
. | TRBD1 | TRBJ1-2 | TRBV9 | CASSVDLGKKGAQRGYTF | TGTGCCAGCAGCGTAGACTTGGGGAAAAAGGGGGCGCAGCGTGGCTACACCTTC
. | TRBD1 | TRBJ1-2 | TRBV6-5 | CASSRQGAYGYTF | TGTGCCAGCAGCCGACAGGGGGCCTATGGCTACACCTTC
. | TRBD1 | TRBJ1-2 | TRBV5-1 | CASNQGGTGYTF | TGCGCCAGCAACCAGGGGGGCACCGGCTACACCTTC
. | TRBD1 | TRBJ1-1 | TRBV25-1 | CASPPERTGNTEAFF | TGTGCCAGCCCCCCGGAGAGGACAGGGAACACTGAAGCTTTCTTT
few | . | TRBJ1-2 | TRBV28 | CASSLLSGGDYGYTF | TGTGCCAGCAGTTTGCTATCCGGGGGGGACTATGGCTACACCTTC